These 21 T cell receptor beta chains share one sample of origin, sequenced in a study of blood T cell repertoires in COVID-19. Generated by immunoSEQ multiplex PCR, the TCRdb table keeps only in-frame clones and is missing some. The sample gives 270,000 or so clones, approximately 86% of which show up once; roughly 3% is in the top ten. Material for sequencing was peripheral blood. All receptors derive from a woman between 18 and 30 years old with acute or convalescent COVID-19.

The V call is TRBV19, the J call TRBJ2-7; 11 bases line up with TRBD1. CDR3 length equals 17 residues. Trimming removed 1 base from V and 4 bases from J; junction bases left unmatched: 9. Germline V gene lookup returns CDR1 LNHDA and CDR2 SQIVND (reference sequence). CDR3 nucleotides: TGTGCCAGTAGTATAGGGCGACCGGGACAGGGGGTGTACGAGCAGTACTTC. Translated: CASSIGRPGQGVYEQYF.

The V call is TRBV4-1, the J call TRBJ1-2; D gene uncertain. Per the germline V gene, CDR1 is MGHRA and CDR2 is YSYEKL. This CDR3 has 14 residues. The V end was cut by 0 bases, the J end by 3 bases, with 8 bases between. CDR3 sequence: CASSQDTLYYGYTF. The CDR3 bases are TGCGCCAGCAGCCAAGATACTCTTTACTATGGCTACACCTTC.

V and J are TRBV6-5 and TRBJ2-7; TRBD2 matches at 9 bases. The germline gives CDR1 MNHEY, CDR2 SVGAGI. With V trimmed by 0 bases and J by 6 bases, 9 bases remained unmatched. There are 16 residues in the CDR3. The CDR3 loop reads CASSYSASGKLGEQYF. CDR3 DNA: TGTGCCAGCAGTTACTCGGCTAGCGGGAAGCTCGGCGAGCAGTACTTC.

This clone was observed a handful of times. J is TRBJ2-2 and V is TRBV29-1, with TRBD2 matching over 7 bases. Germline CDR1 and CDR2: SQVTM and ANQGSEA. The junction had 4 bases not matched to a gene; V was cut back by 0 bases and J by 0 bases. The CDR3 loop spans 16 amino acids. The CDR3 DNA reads TGCAGCGTTGAAGATCCTGCGGGAGCGAACACCGGGGAGCTGTTTTTT. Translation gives CSVEDPAGANTGELFF.

The CDR3 sequence: CASSYVQNTEAFF. The CDR3, as DNA: TGTGCCAGCAGTTACGTCCAGAACACTGAAGCTTTCTTT. The chain combines TRBV6-5 with TRBJ1-1; D is undetermined. CDR3 length: 13 amino acids. V shed 2 bases and J shed 1 base, with 5 bases lying between them. Germline CDR1 MNHEY, CDR2 SVGAGI.

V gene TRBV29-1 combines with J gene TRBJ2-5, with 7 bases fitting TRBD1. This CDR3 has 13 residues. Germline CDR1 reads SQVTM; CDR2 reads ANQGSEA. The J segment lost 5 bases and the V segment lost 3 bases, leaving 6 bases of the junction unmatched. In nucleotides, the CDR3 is TGCAGCGTTGACCCGGCCAGGGGGGAGACCCAGTACTTC. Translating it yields CSVDPARGETQYF.

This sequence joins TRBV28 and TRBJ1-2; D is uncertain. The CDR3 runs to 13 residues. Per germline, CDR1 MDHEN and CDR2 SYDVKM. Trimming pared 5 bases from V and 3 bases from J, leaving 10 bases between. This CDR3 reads CASSLRQDYGYTF. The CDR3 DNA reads TGTGCCAGCAGTCTTAGACAAGACTATGGCTACACCTTC.

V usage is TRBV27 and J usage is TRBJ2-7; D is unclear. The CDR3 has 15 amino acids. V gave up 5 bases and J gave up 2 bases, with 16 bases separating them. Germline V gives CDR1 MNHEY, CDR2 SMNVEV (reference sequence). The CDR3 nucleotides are TGTGCCAGCAGTAACGCCCCCCCGTCGGCCTACGAGCAGTACTTC. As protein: CASSNAPPSAYEQYF.

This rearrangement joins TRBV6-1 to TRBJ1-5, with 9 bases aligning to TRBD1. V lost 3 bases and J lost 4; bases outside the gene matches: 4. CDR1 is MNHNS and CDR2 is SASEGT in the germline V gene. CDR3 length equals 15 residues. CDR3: CASSDPGQGNQPQHF. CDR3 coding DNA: TGTGCCAGCAGTGACCCGGGACAGGGTAATCAGCCCCAGCATTTT.

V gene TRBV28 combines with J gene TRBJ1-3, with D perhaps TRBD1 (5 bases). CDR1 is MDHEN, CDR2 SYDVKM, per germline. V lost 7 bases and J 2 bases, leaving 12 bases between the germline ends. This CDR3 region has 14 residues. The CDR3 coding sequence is TGTGCCAGCAAAGCGGGGGGGACTGGAAACACCATATATTTT. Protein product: CASKAGGTGNTIYF. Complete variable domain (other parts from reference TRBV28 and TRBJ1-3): DVKVTQSSRYLVKRTGEKVFLECVQDMDHENMFWYRQDPGLGLRLIYFSYDVKMKEKGDIPEGYSVSREKKERFSLILESASTNQTSMYLCASKAGGTGNTIYFGEGSWLTVV.

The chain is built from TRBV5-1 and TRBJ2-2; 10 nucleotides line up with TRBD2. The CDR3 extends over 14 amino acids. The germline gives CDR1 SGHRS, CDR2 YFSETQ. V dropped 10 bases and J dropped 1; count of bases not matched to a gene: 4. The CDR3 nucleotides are TGCGCCGGACGACTAGCGGGGAACACCGGGGAGCTGTTTTTT. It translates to CAGRLAGNTGELFF. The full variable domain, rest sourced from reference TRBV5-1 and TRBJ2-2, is KAGVTQTPRYLIKTRGQQVTLSCSPISGHRSVSWYQQTPGQGLQFLFEYFSETQRNKGNFPGRFSGRQFSNSRSEMNVSTLELGDSALYLCAGRLAGNTGELFFGEGSRLTVL.

CDR3 coding DNA: TGTGCCAGCAGTCACGACAGGAACACAGATACGCAGTATTTT. This codes for CASSHDRNTDTQYF. The chain carries TRBV28 and TRBJ2-3, with a tentative D call TRBD1 (6 bases). V was clipped by 5 bases and J by 2 bases, with 11 bases between them. This CDR3 has 14 amino acids. Germline V gene sequence: CDR1 MDHEN, CDR2 SYDVKM.

Here the CDR3 reads CASSLGVETDTQYF. The CDR3 DNA reads as TGCGCCAGCAGCTTGGGAGTCGAGACAGATACGCAGTATTTT. The chain is built from TRBV5-1 and TRBJ2-3; D is undetermined. CDR1 is SGHRS, CDR2 YFSETQ, per germline. The CDR3 totals 14 residues. Trimming cost V 0 bases and J 3 bases, with 8 bases left between them.

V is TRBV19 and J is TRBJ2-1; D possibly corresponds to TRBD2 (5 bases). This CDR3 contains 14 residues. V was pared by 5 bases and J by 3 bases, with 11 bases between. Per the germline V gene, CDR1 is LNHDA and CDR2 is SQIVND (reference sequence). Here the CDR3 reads CASSFTGNYNEQFF. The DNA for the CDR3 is TGTGCCAGTAGTTTTACGGGGAACTACAATGAGCAGTTCTTC.

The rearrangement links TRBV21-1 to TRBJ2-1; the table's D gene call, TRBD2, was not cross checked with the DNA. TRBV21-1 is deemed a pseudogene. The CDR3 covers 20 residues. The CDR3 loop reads CASRGRTGTSGTSSYNEQFF. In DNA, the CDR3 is TGTGCCAGCAGGGGCAGGACTGGGACTAGCGGGACTTCCTCCTACAATGAGCAGTTCTTC.

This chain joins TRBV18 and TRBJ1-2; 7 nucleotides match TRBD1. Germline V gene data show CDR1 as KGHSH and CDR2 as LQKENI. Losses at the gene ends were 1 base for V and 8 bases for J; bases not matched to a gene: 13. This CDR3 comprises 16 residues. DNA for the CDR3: TGTGCCAGCTCACCACGGTTAGGGGGCAGTTCGGAAGGCTACACCTTC. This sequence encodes CASSPRLGGSSEGYTF.

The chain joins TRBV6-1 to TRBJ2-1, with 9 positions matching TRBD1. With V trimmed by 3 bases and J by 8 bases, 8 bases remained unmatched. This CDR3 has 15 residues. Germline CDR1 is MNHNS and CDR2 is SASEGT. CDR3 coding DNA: TGTGCCAGCAGTGAGATCACAGGGGGCTGGGATGAGCAGTTCTTC. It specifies CASSEITGGWDEQFF.

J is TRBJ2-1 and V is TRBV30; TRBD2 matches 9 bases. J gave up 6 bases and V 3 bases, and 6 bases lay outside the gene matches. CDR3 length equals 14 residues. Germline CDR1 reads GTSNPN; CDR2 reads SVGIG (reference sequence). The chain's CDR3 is CAWRNSGSRNEQFF. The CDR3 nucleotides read TGTGCCTGGAGGAATAGCGGGAGTCGCAATGAGCAGTTCTTC. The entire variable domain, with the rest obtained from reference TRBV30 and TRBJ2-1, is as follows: SQTIHQWPATLVQPVGSPLSLECTVEGTSNPNLYWYRQAAGRGLQLLFYSVGIGQISSEVPQNLSASRPQDRQFILSSKKLLLSDSGFYLCAWRNSGSRNEQFFGPGTRLTVL.

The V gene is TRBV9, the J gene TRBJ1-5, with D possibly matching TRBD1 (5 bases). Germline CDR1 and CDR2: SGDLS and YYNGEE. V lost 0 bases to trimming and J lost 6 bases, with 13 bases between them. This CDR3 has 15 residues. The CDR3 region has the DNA TGTGCCAGCAGCGTAGGGCAGGGCGGTAGTCAGCCCCAGCATTTT. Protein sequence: CASSVGQGGSQPQHF.

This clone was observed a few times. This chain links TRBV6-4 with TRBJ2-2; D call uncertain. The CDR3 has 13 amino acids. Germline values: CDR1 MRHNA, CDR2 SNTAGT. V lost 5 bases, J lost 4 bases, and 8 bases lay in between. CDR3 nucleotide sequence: TGTGCCAGCAGTCCACAACCCACCGGGGAGCTGTTTTTT. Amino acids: CASSPQPTGELFF.

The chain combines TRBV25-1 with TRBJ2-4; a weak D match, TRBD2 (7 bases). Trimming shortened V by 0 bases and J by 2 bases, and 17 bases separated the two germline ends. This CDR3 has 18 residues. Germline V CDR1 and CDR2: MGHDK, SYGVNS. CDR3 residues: CASSEYLQGRGSKNIQYF. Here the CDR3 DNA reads TGTGCCAGCAGTGAATATCTCCAGGGGCGGGGGTCCAAAAACATTCAGTACTTC.